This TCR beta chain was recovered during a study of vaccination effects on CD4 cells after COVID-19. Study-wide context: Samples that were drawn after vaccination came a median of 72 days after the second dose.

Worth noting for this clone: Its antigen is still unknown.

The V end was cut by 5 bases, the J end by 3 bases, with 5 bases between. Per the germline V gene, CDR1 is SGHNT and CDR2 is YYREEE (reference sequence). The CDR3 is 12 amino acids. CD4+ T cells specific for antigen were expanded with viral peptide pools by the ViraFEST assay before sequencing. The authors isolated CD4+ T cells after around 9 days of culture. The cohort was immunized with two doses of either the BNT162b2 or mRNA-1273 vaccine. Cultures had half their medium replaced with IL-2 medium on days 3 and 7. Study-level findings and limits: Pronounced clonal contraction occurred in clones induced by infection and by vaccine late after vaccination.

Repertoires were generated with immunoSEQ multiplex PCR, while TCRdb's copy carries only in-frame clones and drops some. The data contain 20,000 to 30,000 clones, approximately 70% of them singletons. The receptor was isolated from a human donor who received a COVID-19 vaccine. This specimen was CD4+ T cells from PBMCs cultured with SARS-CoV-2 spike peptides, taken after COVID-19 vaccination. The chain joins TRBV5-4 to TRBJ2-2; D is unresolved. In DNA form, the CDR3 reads TGTGCCAGCAGAACCCACACCGGGGAGCTGTTTTTT. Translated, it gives CASRTHTGELFF. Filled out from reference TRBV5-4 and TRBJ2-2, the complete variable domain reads ETGVTQSPTHLIKTRGQQVTLRCSSQSGHNTVSWYQQALGQGPQFIFQYYREEENGRGNFPPRFSGLQFPNYSSELNVNALELDDSALYLCASRTHTGELFFGEGSRLTVL.